This TCR beta chain was recovered during a study of blood T cell repertoires in COVID-19 (dated by TCRdb to about 2020). Looking at the study overall: Samples from collaborators originated in the United States, Italy and Spain and spanned both the acute and convalescent phases of COVID-19. Where available, HLA class I and class II types were taken from metadata supplied by the sample provider and were not determined by assay-based typing. Subjects who had been exposed to COVID-19, were actively infected with it, or had recovered from it provided the deeply sampled blood TCRbeta repertoires that made up the dataset. The repertoires were released in a freely available public database intended as a resource for research on the immune response to SARS-CoV-2. A de-identified subject ID, COVID-19 status, age in years and sex were almost always included in the sample metadata. The samples were drawn from the first 160 participants of the ongoing ImmuneRACE study and from 950 to 1,500 subjects provided by 6 global collaborators. The material from the prospective study consisted of cDNA or gDNA derived from T cells, B-cell-depleted T cells, or PBMCs.

TCRbeta CDR3 regions were amplified from genomic DNA using the immunoSEQ Assay, a bias-controlled multiplex PCR. For the original study's pipeline: Nucleated cell counts per sample were estimated from amplification of reference gene primers within the assay. To quantify the absolute abundance of each unique TCRbeta CDR3 rearrangement, sequence reads were collapsed and filtered. For each sample, productive Simpson clonality was calculated by taking the square root of Simpson's diversity index across productive rearrangements. TCRdb provides this immuneACCESS table in a form limited to in-frame rearrangements. Some clones are lacking; in checked studies, under half of them reflect an unresolved V gene, and why the rest are absent is not known. V and J calls and clone size follow that table, whereas D and trimming were derived from the DNA. This sample gives 250,000 or so clones in total; around nine tenths of them show up just once. Together, the top ten hold about 10% of the sample.

The CDR3, cysteine through phenylalanine, is 15 amino acids long. Of the read, only the CDR3 DNA is kept; its 45 bases are in frame from base 1. V loses 5 bases of germline sequence and J loses 4 bases, and the interval between the two ends is 15 bases. Taken from the germline V gene, the CDR1 and CDR2 loops are SGHRS and YFSETQ. General findings and caveats noted by the study authors: How much clinical and demographic metadata was included differed by source and by participant, and the metadata was provided uncurated.

Whole blood was collected in K2EDTA tubes by collaborating institutions according to the institutions' own protocols. For TCRbeta analysis, collaborators shipped samples as frozen whole blood, isolated PBMCs, or DNA extracted from either of those sample types. Of note for this clone: Its target antigen remains unknown. Base qualities are not recorded, but no much larger clone differs from it by a single base.

The rearranged chain carries TRBV5-1 and TRBJ2-2, with TRBD2 as a weak D call on 7 bases. This receptor was obtained from a man aged 35 to 55 with active or convalescent COVID-19. Sequences were obtained from peripheral blood. DNA sequence: TGCGCCAGCAGTGAAGGGGGAGGGAGCACCGGGGAGCTGTTTTTT. Its translation is CASSEGGGSTGELFF. With the portions outside the CDR3 filled from the reference TRBV5-1 and TRBJ2-2 genes, the complete variable region becomes KAGVTQTPRYLIKTRGQQVTLSCSPISGHRSVSWYQQTPGQGLQFLFEYFSETQRNKGNFPGRFSGRQFSNSRSEMNVSTLELGDSALYLCASSEGGGSTGELFFGEGSRLTVL.